The 16 T cell receptor beta chains below were found in one sample sequenced in a study of T cell responses to AZD1222 COVID-19 vaccine. Here immunoSEQ multiplex PCR was the method, and the copy in TCRdb shows in-frame clones only, minus some. The table has 90,000 to 95,000 clones, about 90% seen once; the top ten hold more than 6.5%. The sample in question was peripheral blood, obtained on day 0 of AZD1222 vaccination. The source is an adult in good health.

V usage is TRBV11-2 and J usage is TRBJ1-1; 8 bases agree with TRBD1. V was pared by 5 bases and J by 4 bases, with 9 bases of the junction left unmatched. Germline values: CDR1 SGHAT, CDR2 FQNNGV. The CDR3 runs to 15 residues. In DNA form, the CDR3 reads TGTGCCAGCAGCGAACAGACAGGGGTTAGCACTGAAGCTTTCTTT. Translation: CASSEQTGVSTEAFF. Variable domain in full (rest from reference TRBV11-2 and TRBJ1-1): EAGVAQSPRYKIIEKRQSVAFWCNPISGHATLYWYQQILGQGPKLLIQFQNNGVVDDSQLPKDRFSAERLKGVDSTLKIQPAKLEDSAVYLCASSEQTGVSTEAFFGQGTRLTVV.

V usage is TRBV5-6 and J usage is TRBJ1-2, with 7 bases identical to TRBD1. The CDR3 is made up of 16 amino acids. CDR1 is SGHDT and CDR2 is YYEEEE in the germline V gene. V gave up 3 bases and J gave up 0 bases; unmatched junction bases: 8. The CDR3, as DNA: TGTGCCAGCAGCTCAGGACAGGTATCCCCTAACTATGGCTACACCTTC. Translating it yields CASSSGQVSPNYGYTF.

The genes are TRBV7-2 and TRBJ2-7; weak D call: TRBD1 (6 bases). This CDR3 contains 16 residues. The V gene's germline CDR1 is SGHTA and CDR2 FQGNSA. V was pared by 4 bases and J by 6 bases, with 22 bases between. The CDR3 bases are TGTGCCAGCAGCTCGGAACAGGGAGCAGTCCGGGGCGAGCAGTACTTC. Its translation is CASSSEQGAVRGEQYF.

V is TRBV19 and J is TRBJ2-7; tentatively, D is TRBD2 (6 bases). The CDR3 runs 13 residues. Trimming shortened V by 6 bases and J by 1 base, and 10 bases separated the two germline ends. CDR1 LNHDA and CDR2 SQIVND come from the germline V gene (reference sequence). The CDR3 DNA sequence: TGTGCCAGTAGCCCAGGGAGGTCCTACGAGCAGTACTTC. This codes for CASSPGRSYEQYF.

This clone appeared a single time. The rearrangement uses TRBV27 and TRBJ2-7, with D uncertain. Germline CDR1 reads MNHEY; CDR2 reads SMNVEV (reference sequence). The V gene lost 6 bases and the J gene lost 2 bases, with 14 bases spanning the gap. This CDR3 spans 14 amino acids. The chain's CDR3 is CASRSVGGPYEQYF. The CDR3 DNA is TGTGCCAGCAGAAGCGTGGGCGGACCCTACGAGCAGTACTTC.

The chain links TRBV5-4 to TRBJ2-1; 7 bases map to TRBD1. J gave up 5 bases and V 4 bases, and 6 bases lay outside the gene matches. The CDR3 spans 14 residues. The germline V gene encodes CDR1 SGHNT and CDR2 YYREEE (reference sequence). The CDR3 is CASSPGQLNNEQFF. The CDR3 bases are TGTGCCAGCAGCCCGGGACAGCTAAACAATGAGCAGTTCTTC.

This chain connects TRBV27 to TRBJ2-1; TRBD1 aligns across 8 bases. Losses at the gene ends were 5 bases for V and 3 bases for J; bases not matched to a gene: 3. Germline lookup yields CDR1 MNHEY and CDR2 SMNVEV (reference sequence). This CDR3 spans 14 amino acids. For the CDR3, the DNA is TGTGCCAGCAGTAGGGACAGGAACTACAATGAGCAGTTCTTC. Protein sequence: CASSRDRNYNEQFF.

The V and J genes are TRBV2 and TRBJ2-6; D possibly corresponds to TRBD1 (5 bases). CDR3 length equals 14 residues. The V gene lost 6 bases and the J gene lost 4 bases, with 10 bases spanning the gap. Per germline, CDR1 SNHLY and CDR2 FYNNEI. CDR3 region: CASRQGSGANVLTF. CDR3 DNA sequence: TGTGCCAGCAGGCAGGGATCAGGGGCCAACGTCCTGACTTTC.

The CDR3 sequence: CASSAREAGDEQFF. CDR3 nucleotides: TGTGCCAGCAGTGCCCGGGAGGCCGGGGATGAGCAGTTCTTC. The chain has TRBV6-4 and TRBJ2-1, with TRBD2 identical over 7 bases. In germline, CDR1 is MRHNA, CDR2 SNTAGT. V gave up 4 bases and J gave up 8 bases; unmatched junction bases: 8. The CDR3 covers 14 residues.

The V and J genes are TRBV5-1 and TRBJ2-1, with D possibly TRBD2 on 5 matching bases. Trimming took off 2 bases at V and 6 bases at J, with 9 bases between the two ends. The CDR3 sequence is 13 residues long. Germline V lookup: CDR1 SGHRS, CDR2 YFSETQ. The CDR3 protein is CASSLETTNEQFF. The CDR3 bases are TGCGCCAGCAGCTTAGAGACTACCAATGAGCAGTTCTTC. The variable domain in full, completed from reference TRBV5-1 and TRBJ2-1, reads KAGVTQTPRYLIKTRGQQVTLSCSPISGHRSVSWYQQTPGQGLQFLFEYFSETQRNKGNFPGRFSGRQFSNSRSEMNVSTLELGDSALYLCASSLETTNEQFFGPGTRLTVL.

The gene calls are TRBV7-9 and TRBJ2-7, with D unclear. The germline CDR1 and CDR2 sequences are SEHNR and FQNEAQ (reference sequence). Deletions cut 1 base from V and 2 bases from J, with 6 bases between. The CDR3 totals 13 residues. CDR3 in DNA: TGTGCCAGCAGCTTAGACGCTGCCTACGAGCAGTACTTC. It codes for CASSLDAAYEQYF. Based on the CDR3 plus reference TRBV7-9 and TRBJ2-7, the full variable domain is DTGVSQNPRHKITKRGQNVTFRCDPISEHNRLYWYRQTLGQGPEFLTYFQNEAQLEKSRLLSDRFSAERPKGSFSTLEIQRTEQGDSAMYLCASSLDAAYEQYFGPGTRLTVT.

The rearrangement uses TRBV23-1 and TRBJ2-6; the D gene could be TRBD1 or TRBD2 (6 bases each). TRBV23-1 is classed as an ORF, of uncertain function. The CDR3 has 18 residues. V was pared by 1 base and J by 0 bases, with 13 bases between. The CDR3 loop reads CASSQLRGVSSGANVLTF. In DNA form, the CDR3 reads TGCGCCAGCAGTCAATTGAGGGGGGTTAGCTCTGGGGCCAACGTCCTGACTTTC.

The rearrangement uses TRBV6-4 and TRBJ1-1, with no clear D. Germline-derived CDR1 and CDR2 are MRHNA and SNTAGT. The CDR3 sequence is 14 residues long. The V end lost 6 bases, the J end lost 7 bases, and 18 bases lay between the germline ends. The DNA of the CDR3 is TGTGCCAGCAGCATGACTGGGAACAGCGGTGAAGCTTTCTTT. Its protein is CASSMTGNSGEAFF.

CDR3 bases: TGTGCCAGCAGTTCCCGGACAGTAAACACTGAAGCTTTCTTT. The encoded protein is CASSSRTVNTEAFF. The rearrangement uses TRBV6-5 and TRBJ1-1, with D perhaps TRBD1 (6 bases). V was pared by 4 bases and J by 2 bases, with 11 bases between. Per germline, CDR1 MNHEY and CDR2 SVGAGI. The CDR3 loop spans 14 amino acids.

The chain has TRBV3-1 (or the pseudogene TRBV3-2) and TRBJ2-3; D remains ambiguous. Trimming removed 1 base at V and 3 bases at J, with 14 bases between. This CDR3 is built from 16 residues. The germline V gene encodes CDR1 LGHDT and CDR2 YNNKEL (reference sequence). The chain's CDR3 is CASSQGGPTTTDTQYF. CDR3 coding DNA: TGTGCCAGCAGCCAAGGTGGGCCTACTACGACAGATACGCAGTATTTT.

The chain employs TRBV11-2 and TRBJ1-1; possibly TRBD1 for D (5 bases). The CDR3 spans 13 residues. Trimming removed 6 bases at V and 11 bases at J, with 19 bases between. Germline V lookup: CDR1 SGHAT, CDR2 FQNNGV. The CDR3 DNA reads as TGTGCCAGCAGTCGAATACTCGGGGGGTCGGCTTTCTTT. Protein: CASSRILGGSAFF.